The 18 T cell receptor beta chains listed next were all sequenced from one sample in a study of response to subunit inactivated influenza vaccine. TCRdb re-called the RT-PCR reads with MiXCR, one entry per CDR3 protein. The data show about 780,000 distinct CDR3 sequences, roughly 20% seen once. The input for sequencing was PBMCs from blood, taken 4 to 6 days after vaccination. These receptors were collected from a man aged 45-65 years who received an inactivated influenza vaccine.

In this sample, this clonotype turned up a few times. This sequence joins TRBV7-2 and TRBJ2-7; perhaps TRBD2 as D (5 bases). Germline V gives CDR1 SGHTA, CDR2 FQGNSA. Deletions cut 3 bases from V and 3 bases from J, with 15 bases between. This CDR3 has 15 residues. For the CDR3, the DNA is TGTGCCAGCAGCTTGGCGACCGGGATAAACTACGAGCAGTACTTC. This translates into CASSLATGINYEQYF.

The chain is built from TRBV20-1 and TRBJ2-3, with a tentative D call TRBD2 (9 bases). Deletions cut 7 bases from V and 3 bases from J, with 23 bases between. Germline V lookup: CDR1 DFQATT, CDR2 SNEGSKA (reference sequence). This CDR3 has 16 residues. The CDR3 spells CSVAGGRQGWTDTQYF. The CDR3 coding sequence is TGCAGTGTCGCGGGGGGGAGACAGGGGTGGACAGATACGCAGTATTTT.

This clonotype has a handful of counts. The CDR3 nucleotides are TGTGCCAGCAGCGTAGGGGGGGATTCCCACAATGAGCAGTTCTTC. Its translation is CASSVGGDSHNEQFF. V and J are TRBV9 and TRBJ2-1; possible D gene TRBD2, 6 bases. The ends were cut back, 0 bases at V and 5 bases at J, with 12 bases in the middle. CDR1 is SGDLS and CDR2 is YYNGEE in the germline V gene. The CDR3 is made up of 15 amino acids.

This clonotype appeared many times. The chain employs TRBV4-2 and TRBJ2-1; D unresolved. The CDR3 runs 13 residues. V lost 3 bases and J lost 3, with 6 bases in between. CDR1 is LGHNA and CDR2 is YNFKEQ in the germline V gene. The CDR3 DNA reads TGTGCCAGCAGCCATGGGGACTACAATGAGCAGTTCTTC. Residues: CASSHGDYNEQFF.

The genes are TRBV7-2 and TRBJ1-5; possible D gene TRBD1, 5 bases. This CDR3 region has 15 residues. The germline V and J ends were trimmed by 3 bases and 1 base, with 10 bases remaining between them. The germline CDR1 and CDR2 sequences are SGHTA and FQGNSA. The CDR3 protein is CASSFAGTSNQPQHF. The CDR3 DNA reads TGTGCCAGCAGCTTCGCAGGGACCAGCAATCAGCCCCAGCATTTT. Together with reference TRBV7-2 and TRBJ1-5, the CDR3 gives the full variable domain: GAGVSQSPSNKVTEKGKDVELRCDPISGHTALYWYRQSLGQGLEFLIYFQGNSAPDKSGLPSDRFSAERTGGSVSTLTIQRTQQEDSAVYLCASSFAGTSNQPQHFGDGTRLSIL.

The chain links TRBV7-2 to TRBJ2-5; the D gene is possibly TRBD2 (6 bases). Trimming shortened V by 3 bases and J by 5 bases, and 10 bases separated the two germline ends. CDR1 and CDR2 from the germline V gene are SGHTA and FQGNSA. The CDR3 has 13 amino acids. CDR3 coding DNA: TGTGCCAGCAGCTTGGAGGGTATCGAGACCCAGTACTTC. It specifies CASSLEGIETQYF.

Many counts were recorded for this clonotype. V gene TRBV20-1 combines with J gene TRBJ2-1, with 10 positions matching TRBD2. Germline CDR1 DFQATT, CDR2 SNEGSKA (reference sequence). The CDR3 loop spans 16 amino acids. Germline trimming cut 4 bases from V and 8 bases from J; bases unmatched to any gene: 14. Here the CDR3 reads CSAISGRPPRRDEQFF. The CDR3 coding sequence is TGCAGTGCTATTAGCGGGAGGCCCCCTAGAAGGGATGAGCAGTTCTTC.

This clonotype was counted at least ten times. The J gene is TRBJ2-2, the V gene TRBV4-3; no clear D gene. V shed 0 bases and J shed 4 bases, with 6 bases lying between them. The germline gives CDR1 LGHNA, CDR2 YSLEER. The CDR3 is made up of 14 amino acids. The CDR3 loop is CASSQEVGTGELFF. As DNA, the CDR3 is TGCGCCAGCAGCCAAGAGGTCGGCACCGGGGAGCTGTTTTTT.

This clonotype was seen a few times. The rearrangement uses TRBV20-1 and TRBJ1-5; D might be TRBD1 (6 bases). V lost 4 bases and J 8 bases, leaving 15 bases between the germline ends. This CDR3 region has 13 residues. CDR1 is DFQATT and CDR2 is SNEGSKA in the germline V gene (reference sequence). The CDR3 DNA reads as TGCAGTGCTACCCAGGGGTGGGACGAGCCCCAGCATTTT. Protein product: CSATQGWDEPQHF.

This clonotype occurred a few times. The chain joins TRBV29-1 to TRBJ2-1; possible D gene TRBD1, 5 bases. Trimming removed 3 bases from V and 6 bases from J, with 15 bases in between. CDR3 length: 14 amino acids. Germline CDR1 is SQVTM and CDR2 is ANQGSEA. The CDR3 nucleotides read TGCAGCGTTGAGGAAAGGGGCTGGCGCAATGAGCAGTTCTTC. This translates into CSVEERGWRNEQFF.

The gene calls are TRBV20-1 and TRBJ2-7; D is perhaps TRBD1 (6 bases). V was clipped by 5 bases and J by 0 bases, with 14 bases between them. CDR1 and CDR2 from the germline V gene are DFQATT and SNEGSKA (reference sequence). The CDR3 length is 14 residues. The CDR3 loop reads CSASTGFSSYEQYF. The CDR3 coding sequence is TGCAGTGCTTCTACAGGGTTTAGCTCCTACGAGCAGTACTTC.

The table lists this clonotype with a count of one. The chain is built from TRBV9 and TRBJ2-1; TRBD2 matches at 11 bases. CDR3 length equals 15 residues. Losses at the gene ends were 6 bases for V and 4 bases for J; bases not matched to a gene: 6. From germline, CDR1 is SGDLS and CDR2 YYNGEE. The CDR3 protein is CASTLGLAVYNEQFF. CDR3 bases: TGTGCCAGCACCTTGGGACTAGCGGTTTACAATGAGCAGTTCTTC.

This chain joins TRBV21-1 and TRBJ2-4; the tabulated D call, TRBD1, remains unverified against the DNA. TRBV21-1 is shown as a pseudogene. The CDR3 length is 17 residues. CDR3 coding DNA: TGTGCCAGCAGCAAAGCTTTAATCATCTGGGCGAGGGACATTCAGTACTTC. It yields the protein CASSKALIIWARDIQYF.

The J gene is TRBJ2-5, the V gene TRBV11-2; D may match TRBD1 or TRBD2 (6 bases each). CDR3 length: 15 residues. Germline assignment: CDR1 SGHAT and CDR2 FQNNGV. Trimming took 7 bases from V and 3 from J, leaving 18 bases between them. In DNA form, the CDR3 reads TGTGCCAGCAATCAAGTTGGGGGGCTAAAAGAGACCCAGTACTTC. Amino acid sequence: CASNQVGGLKETQYF.

V gene TRBV9 combines with J gene TRBJ2-1; D not certain. Germline V gene data show CDR1 as SGDLS and CDR2 as YYNGEE. The CDR3 is made up of 14 amino acids. V was clipped by 4 bases and J by 4 bases, with 12 bases between them. The CDR3 here is CASSTRTDYNEQFF. The CDR3 DNA follows: TGTGCCAGCAGCACTCGGACGGATTACAATGAGCAGTTCTTC. Together with reference TRBV9 and TRBJ2-1, the CDR3 gives the full variable domain: DSGVTQTPKHLITATGQRVTLRCSPRSGDLSVYWYQQSLDQGLQFLIQYYNGEERAKGNILERFSAQQFPDLHSELNLSSLELGDSALYFCASSTRTDYNEQFFGPGTRLTVL.

This clonotype was seen a handful of times. The chain links TRBV12-3 or TRBV12-4 to TRBJ2-7; tentatively, D is TRBD1 (6 bases). The CDR3 length is 13 residues. V lost 3 bases to trimming and J lost 6 bases, with 12 bases between them. The CDR3, as DNA: TGTGCCAGCAGTTTTTCGGCAGGGGCCGAGCAGTACTTC. Translated, it gives CASSFSAGAEQYF.

The chain joins TRBV7-2 to TRBJ2-2, with 8 bases matching TRBD2. The CDR3 runs to 17 residues. Germline V gene lookup returns CDR1 SGHTA and CDR2 FQGNSA. The V and J ends lost 3 bases and 1 base, in that order; junction bases with no gene match: 7. CDR3 DNA sequence: TGTGCCAGCAGCTTTTCAGCTAGCGGGCGGAACACCGGGGAGCTGTTTTTT. It is translated as CASSFSASGRNTGELFF.

The chain has TRBV5-1 and TRBJ2-2; TRBD1 might be the D (6 bases). The CDR3 has 15 residues. Per the germline V gene, CDR1 is SGHRS and CDR2 is YFSETQ. V lost 0 bases, J lost 3 bases, and 9 bases lay in between. The CDR3 spells CASSLDSGDTGELFF. DNA of the CDR3: TGCGCCAGCAGCTTGGACTCAGGGGACACCGGGGAGCTGTTTTTT.